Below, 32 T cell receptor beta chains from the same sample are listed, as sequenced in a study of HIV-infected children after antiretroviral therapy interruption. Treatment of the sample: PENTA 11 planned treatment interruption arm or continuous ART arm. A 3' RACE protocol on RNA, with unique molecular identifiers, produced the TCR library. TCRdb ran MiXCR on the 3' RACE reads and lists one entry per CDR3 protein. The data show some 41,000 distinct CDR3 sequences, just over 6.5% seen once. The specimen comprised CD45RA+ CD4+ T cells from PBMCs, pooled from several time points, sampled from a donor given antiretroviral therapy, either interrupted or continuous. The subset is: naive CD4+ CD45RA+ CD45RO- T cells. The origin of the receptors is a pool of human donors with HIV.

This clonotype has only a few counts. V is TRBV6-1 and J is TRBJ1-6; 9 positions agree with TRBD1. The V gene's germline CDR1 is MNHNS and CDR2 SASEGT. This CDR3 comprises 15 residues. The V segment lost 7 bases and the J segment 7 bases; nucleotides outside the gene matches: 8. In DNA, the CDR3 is TGTGCCAGCACCGGGACAGGGATCAGGAATTCACCCCTCCACTTT. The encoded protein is CASTGTGIRNSPLHF.

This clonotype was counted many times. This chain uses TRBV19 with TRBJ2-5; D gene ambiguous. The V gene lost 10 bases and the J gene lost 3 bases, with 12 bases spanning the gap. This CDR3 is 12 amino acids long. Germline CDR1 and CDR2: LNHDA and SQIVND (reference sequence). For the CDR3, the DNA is TGTGCCACCTTGGACCGGAAAGAGACCCAGTACTTC. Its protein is CATLDRKETQYF.

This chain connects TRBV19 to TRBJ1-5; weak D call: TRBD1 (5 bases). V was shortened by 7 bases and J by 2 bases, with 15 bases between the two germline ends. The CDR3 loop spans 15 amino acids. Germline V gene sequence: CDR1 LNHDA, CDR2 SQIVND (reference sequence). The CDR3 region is CASTQGTGGNQPQHF. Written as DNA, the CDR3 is TGTGCCAGTACGCAGGGTACTGGTGGCAATCAGCCCCAGCATTTT.

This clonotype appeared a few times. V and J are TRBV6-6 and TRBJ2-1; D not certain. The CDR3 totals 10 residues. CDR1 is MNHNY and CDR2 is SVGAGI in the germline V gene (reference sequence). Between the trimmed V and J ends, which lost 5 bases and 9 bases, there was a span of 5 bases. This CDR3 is CASSAAEQFF. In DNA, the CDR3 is TGTGCCAGCAGTGCGGCTGAGCAGTTCTTC.

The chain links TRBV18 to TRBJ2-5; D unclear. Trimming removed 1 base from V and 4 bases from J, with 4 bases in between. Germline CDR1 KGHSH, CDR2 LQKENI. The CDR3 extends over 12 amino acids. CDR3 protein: CASSPRVETQYF. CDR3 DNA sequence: TGTGCCAGCTCACCACGAGTAGAGACCCAGTACTTC. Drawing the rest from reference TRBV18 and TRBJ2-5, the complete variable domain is NAGVMQNPRHLVRRRGQEARLRCSPMKGHSHVYWYRQLPEEGLKFMVYLQKENIIDESGMPKERFSAEFPKEGPSILRIQQVVRGDSAAYFCASSPRVETQYFGPGTRLLVL.

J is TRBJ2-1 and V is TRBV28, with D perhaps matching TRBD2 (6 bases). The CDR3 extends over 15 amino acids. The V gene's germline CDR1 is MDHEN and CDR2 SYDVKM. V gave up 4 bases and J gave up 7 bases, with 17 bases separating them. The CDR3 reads CASSSGLLIWNEQFF. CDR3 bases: TGTGCCAGCAGTTCCGGACTACTTATATGGAATGAGCAGTTCTTC.

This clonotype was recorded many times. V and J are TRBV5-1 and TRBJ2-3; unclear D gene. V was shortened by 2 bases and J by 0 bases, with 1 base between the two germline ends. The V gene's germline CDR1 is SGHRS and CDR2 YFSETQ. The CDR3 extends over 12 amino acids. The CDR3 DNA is TGCGCCAGCAGCTTCAGCACAGATACGCAGTATTTT. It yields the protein CASSFSTDTQYF. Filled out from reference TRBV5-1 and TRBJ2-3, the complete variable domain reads KAGVTQTPRYLIKTRGQQVTLSCSPISGHRSVSWYQQTPGQGLQFLFEYFSETQRNKGNFPGRFSGRQFSNSRSEMNVSTLELGDSALYLCASSFSTDTQYFGPGTRLTVL.

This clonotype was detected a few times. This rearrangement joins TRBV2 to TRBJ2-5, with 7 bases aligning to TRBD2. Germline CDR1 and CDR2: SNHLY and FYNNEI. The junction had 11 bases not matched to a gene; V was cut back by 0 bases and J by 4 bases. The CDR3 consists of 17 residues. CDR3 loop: CASSEALGRGEPETQYF. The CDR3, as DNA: TGTGCCAGCAGTGAAGCGCTTGGACGGGGGGAACCAGAGACCCAGTACTTC.

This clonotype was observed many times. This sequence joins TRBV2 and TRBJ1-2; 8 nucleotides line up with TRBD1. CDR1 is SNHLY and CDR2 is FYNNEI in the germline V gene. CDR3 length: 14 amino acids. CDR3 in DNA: TGTGCTAAAGACCTTGGACAGGGAGCCTATGGCTACACCTTC. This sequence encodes CAKDLGQGAYGYTF. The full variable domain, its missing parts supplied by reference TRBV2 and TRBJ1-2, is EPEVTQTPSHQVTQMGQEVILRCVPISNHLYFYWYRQILGQKVEFLVSFYNNEISEKSEIFDDQFSVERPDGSNFTLKIRSTKLEDSAMYFCAKDLGQGAYGYTFGSGTRLTVV.

This chain's CDR3 is CASLLTLNQPQHF. The CDR3 bases are TGTGCCAGCCTGCTAACGCTCAATCAGCCCCAGCATTTT. The rearrangement links TRBV28 to TRBJ1-5, with D uncertain. Looked up from germline, CDR1 is MDHEN and CDR2 is SYDVKM. This CDR3 is built from 13 residues. V lost 8 bases and J lost 3, with 11 bases in between.

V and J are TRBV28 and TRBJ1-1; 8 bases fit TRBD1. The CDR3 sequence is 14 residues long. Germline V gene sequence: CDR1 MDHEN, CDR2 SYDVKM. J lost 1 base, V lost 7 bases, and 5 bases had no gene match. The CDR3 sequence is CASNQGARNTEAFF. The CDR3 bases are TGTGCCAGCAACCAGGGGGCGAGGAACACTGAAGCTTTCTTT.

CDR3 region: CAISGALPARVETQYF. The DNA for the CDR3 is TGTGCCATCAGTGGAGCCCTCCCAGCCAGAGTGGAGACCCAGTACTTC. The J gene is TRBJ2-5, the V gene TRBV10-3; no clear D gene. The CDR3 totals 16 residues. V was shortened by 4 bases and J by 5 bases, with 20 bases between the two germline ends. The germline V gene encodes CDR1 ENHRY and CDR2 SYGVKD.

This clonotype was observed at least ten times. CDR3 nucleotides: TGTGCCAGCAGTTACGGGCCAGGGTGGCCCGAGCAGTACTTC. This sequence encodes CASSYGPGWPEQYF. The rearrangement uses TRBV6-5 and TRBJ2-7, with D perhaps TRBD1 (5 bases). With 2 bases removed from V and 6 bases from J, the gap between germline ends came to 14 bases. The CDR3 contains 14 residues. Germline values: CDR1 MNHEY, CDR2 SVGAGI.

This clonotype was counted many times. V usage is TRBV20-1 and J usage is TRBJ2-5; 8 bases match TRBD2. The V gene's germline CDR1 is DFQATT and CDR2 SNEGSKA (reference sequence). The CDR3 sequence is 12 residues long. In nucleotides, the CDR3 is TGCAGCGCGGGGGGCGGTCAAGAGACCCAGTACTTC. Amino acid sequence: CSAGGGQETQYF.

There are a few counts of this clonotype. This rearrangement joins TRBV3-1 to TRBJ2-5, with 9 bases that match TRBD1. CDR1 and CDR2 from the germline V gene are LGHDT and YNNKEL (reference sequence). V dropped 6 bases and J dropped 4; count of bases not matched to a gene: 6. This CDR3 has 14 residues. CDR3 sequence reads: CASRRTGEVETQYF. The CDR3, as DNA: TGTGCCAGCAGAAGGACAGGGGAAGTAGAGACCCAGTACTTC.

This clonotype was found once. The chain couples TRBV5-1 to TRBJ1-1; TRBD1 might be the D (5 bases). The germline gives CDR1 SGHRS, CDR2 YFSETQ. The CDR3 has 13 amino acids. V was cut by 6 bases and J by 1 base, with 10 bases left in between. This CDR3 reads CASNWTPNTEAFF. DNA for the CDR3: TGCGCCAGCAATTGGACACCGAACACTGAAGCTTTCTTT.

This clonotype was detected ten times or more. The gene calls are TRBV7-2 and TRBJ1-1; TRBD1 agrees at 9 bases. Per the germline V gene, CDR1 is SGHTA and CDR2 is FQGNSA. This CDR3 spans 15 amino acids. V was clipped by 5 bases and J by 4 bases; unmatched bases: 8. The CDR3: CASSKWGQGGTEAFF. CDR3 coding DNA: TGTGCCAGCAGCAAATGGGGACAGGGAGGCACTGAAGCTTTCTTT.

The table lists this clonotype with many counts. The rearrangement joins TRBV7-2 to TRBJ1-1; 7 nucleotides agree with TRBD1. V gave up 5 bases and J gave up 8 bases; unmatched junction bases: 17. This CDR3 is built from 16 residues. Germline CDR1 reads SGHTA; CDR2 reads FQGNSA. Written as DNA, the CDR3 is TGTGCCAGCAGCCGGGCACAGGGGATATTCGGTTACGAAGCTTTCTTT. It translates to CASSRAQGIFGYEAFF.

The CDR3 loop reads CASSLLFGGTEAFF. The DNA for the CDR3 is TGCGCCAGCAGCTTGCTCTTCGGGGGCACTGAAGCTTTCTTT. The chain recombines TRBV5-1 with TRBJ1-1; D might be TRBD1 (5 bases). Germline assignment: CDR1 SGHRS and CDR2 YFSETQ. This CDR3 has 14 residues. Trimming removed 1 base from V and 4 bases from J, with 11 bases in between.

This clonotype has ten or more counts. The CDR3 nucleotides are TGTGCCTGGAGTTACCGGGACAAGAACTATGCTGAGCAGTTCTTC. Encoded protein: CAWSYRDKNYAEQFF. The chain uses TRBV30 and TRBJ2-1, with D tentatively TRBD1 (6 bases). Trimming pared 2 bases from V and 9 bases from J, leaving 20 bases between. Germline V gene sequence: CDR1 GTSNPN, CDR2 SVGIG (reference sequence). This CDR3 has 15 amino acids.

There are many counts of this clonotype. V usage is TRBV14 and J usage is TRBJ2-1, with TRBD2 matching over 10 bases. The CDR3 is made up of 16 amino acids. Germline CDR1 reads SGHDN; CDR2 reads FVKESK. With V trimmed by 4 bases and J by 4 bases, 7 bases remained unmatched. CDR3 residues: CASSPLAGVPYNEQFF. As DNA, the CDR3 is TGTGCCAGCAGCCCCCTAGCGGGAGTGCCATACAATGAGCAGTTCTTC.

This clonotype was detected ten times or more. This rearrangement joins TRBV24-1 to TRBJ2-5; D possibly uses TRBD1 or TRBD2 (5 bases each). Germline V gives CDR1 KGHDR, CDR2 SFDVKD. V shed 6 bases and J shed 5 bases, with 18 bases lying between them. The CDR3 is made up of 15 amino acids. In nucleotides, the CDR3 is TGTGCCACCAGTTCGGGACGCCGTTCCGCGGAGACCCAGTACTTC. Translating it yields CATSSGRRSAETQYF.

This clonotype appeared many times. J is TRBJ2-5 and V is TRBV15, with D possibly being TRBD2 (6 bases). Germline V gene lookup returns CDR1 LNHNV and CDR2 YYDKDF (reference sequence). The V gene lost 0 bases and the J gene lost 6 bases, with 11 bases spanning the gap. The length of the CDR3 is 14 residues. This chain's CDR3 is CATSRDREAKTQYF. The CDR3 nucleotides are TGTGCCACCAGCAGAGACAGGGAGGCAAAGACCCAGTACTTC.

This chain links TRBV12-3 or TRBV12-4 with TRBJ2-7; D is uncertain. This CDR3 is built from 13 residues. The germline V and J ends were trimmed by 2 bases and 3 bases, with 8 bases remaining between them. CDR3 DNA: TGTGCCAGCAGTTTAACCAACTTCTACGAGCAGTACTTC. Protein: CASSLTNFYEQYF.

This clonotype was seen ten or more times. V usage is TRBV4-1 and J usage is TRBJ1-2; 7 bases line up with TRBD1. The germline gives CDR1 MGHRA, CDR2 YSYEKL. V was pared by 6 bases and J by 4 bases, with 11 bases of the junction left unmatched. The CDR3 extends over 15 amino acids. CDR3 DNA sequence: TGCGCCAGCAGAGACCGGGACAGCTCGGGCTATGGCTACACCTTC. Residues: CASRDRDSSGYGYTF.

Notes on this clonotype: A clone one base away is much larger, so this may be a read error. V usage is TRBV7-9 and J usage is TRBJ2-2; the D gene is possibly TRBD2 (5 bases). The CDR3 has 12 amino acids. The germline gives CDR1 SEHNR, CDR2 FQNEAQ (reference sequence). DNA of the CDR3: TGTGCCAGCAGAACTACCACCGGGGAGCGGTTTTTT. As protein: CASRTTTGERFF. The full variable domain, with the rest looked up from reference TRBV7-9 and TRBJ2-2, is DTGVSQNPRHKITKRGQNVTFRCDPISEHNRLYWYRQTLGQGPEFLTYFQNEAQLEKSRLLSDRFSAERPKGSFSTLEIQRTEQGDSAMYLCASRTTTGERFFGEGSRLTVL.

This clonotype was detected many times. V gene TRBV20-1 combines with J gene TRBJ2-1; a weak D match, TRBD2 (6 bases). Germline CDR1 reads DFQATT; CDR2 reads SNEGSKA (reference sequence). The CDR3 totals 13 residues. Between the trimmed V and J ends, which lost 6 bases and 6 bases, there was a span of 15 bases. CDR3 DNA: TGCAGTGCCCCCCTGGGTAGCGGCAATGAGCAGTTCTTC. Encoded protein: CSAPLGSGNEQFF.

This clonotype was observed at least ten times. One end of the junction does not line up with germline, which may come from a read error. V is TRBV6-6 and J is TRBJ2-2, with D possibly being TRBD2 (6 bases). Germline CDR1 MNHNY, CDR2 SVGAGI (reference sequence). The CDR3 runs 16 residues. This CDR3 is CASSDRDWTNTGQLYF. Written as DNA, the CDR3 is TGTGCCAGCAGTGACCGGGACTGGACAAACACCGGGCAGCTCTACTTT.

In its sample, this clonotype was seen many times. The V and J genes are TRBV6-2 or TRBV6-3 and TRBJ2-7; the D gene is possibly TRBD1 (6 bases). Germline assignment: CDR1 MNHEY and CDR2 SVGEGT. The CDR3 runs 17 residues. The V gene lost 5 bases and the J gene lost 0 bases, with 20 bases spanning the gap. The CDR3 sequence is CASSTRSRGQGSYEQYF. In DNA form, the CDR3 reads TGTGCCAGCAGTACCCGATCCAGGGGCCAGGGCTCCTACGAGCAGTACTTC.

The CDR3 region has the DNA TGTGCCAGCGGACAGGGGGCGCATGAACAGTACTTC. Its protein product is CASGQGAHEQYF. This sequence joins TRBV6-6 and TRBJ2-7; 11 bases align to TRBD1. V shed 8 bases and J 10 bases; nucleotides not matched to a gene: 7. The CDR3 length is 12 residues. Germline assignment: CDR1 MNHNY and CDR2 SVGAGI (reference sequence).

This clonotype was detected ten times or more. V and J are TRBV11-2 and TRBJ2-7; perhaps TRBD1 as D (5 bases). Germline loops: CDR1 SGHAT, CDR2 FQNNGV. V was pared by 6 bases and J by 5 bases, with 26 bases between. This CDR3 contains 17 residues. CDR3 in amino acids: CASRPFTGKRFSDEQYF. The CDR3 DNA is TGTGCCAGCAGGCCCTTCACAGGAAAACGATTTTCCGACGAGCAGTACTTC.

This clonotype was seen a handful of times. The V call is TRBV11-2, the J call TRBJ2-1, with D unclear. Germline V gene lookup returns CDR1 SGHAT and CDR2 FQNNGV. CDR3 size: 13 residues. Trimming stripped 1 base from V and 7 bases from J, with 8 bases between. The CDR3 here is CASSLAGRNEQFF. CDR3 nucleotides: TGTGCCAGCAGCTTAGCCGGACGGAATGAGCAGTTCTTC.